The 5 T cell receptor beta chains presented below share a single source sample, sequenced in a study of tumor-infiltrating lymphocytes in localized non-small cell lung cancer. The table came from immunoSEQ multiplex PCR; TCRdb's copy has only in-frame clones and leaves some out. The table has around 9,600 clones, approximately 78% seen once. Sequencing was done on a sample of lung tumor tissue. The receptor source for this set is a human donor with non-small cell lung cancer.

The chain joins TRBV6-1 to TRBJ2-2, with 8 positions matching TRBD1. The V and J ends lost 6 bases and 0 bases, in that order; junction bases with no gene match: 3. The CDR3 runs to 15 residues. Germline CDR1 and CDR2: MNHNS and SASEGT. The CDR3 DNA follows: TGTGCCAGCAGCCGGACAGGGACGAACACCGGGGAGCTGTTTTTT. This translates into CASSRTGTNTGELFF.

The chain couples TRBV2 to TRBJ2-2, with 9 positions matching TRBD2. The germline gives CDR1 SNHLY, CDR2 FYNNEI. J gave up 7 bases and V 11 bases, and 14 bases lay outside the gene matches. CDR3 length: 15 amino acids. This CDR3 is CAGGQAGGRGGELFF. CDR3 in DNA: TGTGCCGGAGGGCAAGCGGGGGGCCGAGGCGGGGAGCTGTTTTTT.

The chain recombines TRBV19 with TRBJ2-7; possible D gene TRBD2, 5 bases. The CDR3 is made up of 13 amino acids. Germline assignment: CDR1 LNHDA and CDR2 SQIVND (reference sequence). V lost 10 bases and J 2 bases, leaving 15 bases between the germline ends. CDR3 residues: CATSLGRTYEQYF. The CDR3 region has the DNA TGTGCCACTAGCCTTGGACGGACCTACGAGCAGTACTTC.

This clone was detected a few times. The V and J genes are TRBV29-1 and TRBJ2-1, with D perhaps TRBD2 (6 bases). Germline CDR1 reads SQVTM; CDR2 reads ANQGSEA. V shed 7 bases and J shed 6 bases, with 16 bases lying between them. This CDR3 has 13 residues. The CDR3 here is CSGAGRLSNEQFF. CDR3 bases: TGCAGCGGAGCGGGCCGACTAAGCAATGAGCAGTTCTTC.

The rearrangement joins TRBV14 to TRBJ1-1; 7 nucleotides align to TRBD1. The CDR3 consists of 15 residues. Germline assignment: CDR1 SGHDN and CDR2 FVKESK. After removal of 4 bases from V and 5 bases from J, the junction contained 10 bases not matched to a gene. The CDR3 here is CASSRSRGARTEAFF. CDR3 bases: TGTGCCAGCAGCCGAAGCAGGGGGGCGCGGACTGAAGCTTTCTTT.